This TCR beta chain was sequenced during a study of OX40 agonist ivuxolimab in advanced cancers. For the study at large: Antecedent anti-PD-1, anti-PD-L1 or anti-CTLA-4 therapy was permissible, with approximately 44% having received some.

With respect to this clone: What it binds is unknown.

Findings and caveats of the study: At 0.1 to 3.0 mg/kg and by week 6, clonal expansion occurred in CD4+ and CD8+ blood T cells. On average, a greater number of expanded clones characterised CD8+ T cells relative to CD4+.

CDR3 length: 15 amino acids. The germline gives CDR1 MDHEN, CDR2 SYDVKM. Trimming pared 3 bases from V and 4 bases from J, leaving 15 bases between. TCRdb keeps only in-frame clones here, not all; method: immunoSEQ multiplex PCR. There are 95,000 to 150,000 clones in the sample; around 93% occur only once, and about 0.15% lies in the top ten. Here the sequenced sample was CD4+ or CD8+ T cells sorted from blood, taken in a trial of the OX40 agonist ivuxolimab. This TCR derives from an adult with an advanced solid tumor such as melanoma, head and neck, liver or kidney cancer. The gene calls are TRBV28 and TRBJ1-1, with D possibly TRBD1 on 5 matching bases. CDR3 residues: CASSLLAAQGTEAFF. Written as DNA, the CDR3 is TGTGCCAGCAGTTTGTTGGCGGCCCAGGGCACTGAAGCTTTCTTT.